This T cell receptor (beta chain) was found in a study of human thymus T cells. Regarding this clone: The antigen remains unidentified.

Study results and caveats: Unrelated individuals were reported by related research to share highly overlapping thymic repertoires.

Thymic tissue was derived from resections collected during corrective heart surgery. Immunologically healthy infants in Finland undergoing congenital heart defect surgery were the donors. Profiled with immunoSEQ multiplex PCR; TCRdb holds only in-frame clones, not every one. The table records some 72,000 clones, about 96% of them present only once. The CDR3 totals 15 residues. In germline, CDR1 is MGHRA, CDR2 YSYEKL. V was cut by 4 bases and J by 3 bases, with 16 bases left in between. The sequenced sample consisted of thymus tissue. This chain links TRBV4-1 with TRBJ2-7; D is ambiguous. The TCR originated in a boy in the first two years of life with a congenital heart defect but otherwise immunologically healthy. The CDR3 DNA follows: TGCGCCAGCAGCCGAGAACAGAGGACCTACTACGAGCAGTACTTC. Translating gives CASSREQRTYYEQYF.